A selection of T cell receptor beta chains follows, all from one sample in a study of blood T cells in healthy people across ages. TCRdb reprocessed the 5' RACE reads via MiXCR and lists one record per CDR3 protein. The sample contains hundreds of thousands of distinct CDR3 sequences, approximately 53% of which appear only once. The specimen sequenced was blood. The receptors come from a man in his forties in good health. CDR3s include the opening cysteine and the closing phenylalanine or tryptophan. D genes are given only for firm matches. Clone sizes are given selectively: once, few, many, or a class where the clone is expanded.

TRBJ2-7,.,TRBV7-2,TRBD1,TGTGCCAGCAGACAAGGACAGGAGACCGACGAGCAGTACTTC,CASRQGQETDEQYF
TRBJ1-4,.,TRBV20-1,.,TGCAGTGCTAGAGATCCCAAGACTGCAACTAATGAAAAACTGTTTTTT,CSARDPKTATNEKLFF
TRBJ2-6,.,TRBV29-1,.,TGCAGCGCCTACTTTCGGAGCTCTGGGGCCAACGTCCTGACTTTC,CSAYFRSSGANVLTF
TRBJ1-2,once,TRBV2,.,TGTGCCAGCACAAGGGGAATTGGTTATGGCTACACCTTC,CASTRGIGYGYTF
TRBJ2-7,.,TRBV12-5,.,TGTGCTAGTGAAAGCTCCTACGAGCAGTACTTC,CASESSYEQYF
TRBJ2-6,.,TRBV28,.,TGTGCCAGCAGTTTAATAAGCTCTGGGGCCAACGTCCTGACTTTC,CASSLISSGANVLTF
TRBJ1-1,.,TRBV6-2/TRBV6-3,.,TGTGCCAGCAGACGCCAAATGGAACTGAACACTGAAGCTTTCTTT,CASRRQMELNTEAFF
TRBJ2-5,.,TRBV6-6,.,TGTGCCAGCAGGGGAGTCGAAGAGACCCAGTACTTC,CASRGVEETQYF
TRBJ2-7,.,TRBV6-2/TRBV6-3,.,TGTGCCAGCAGTTACGGTGTGGGGGGTTTAGGGGCGCAGGGAATCGGTCTCAACTACGAGCAGTACTTC,CASSYGVGGLGAQGIGLNYEQYF
TRBJ2-7,.,TRBV27,.,TGTGCCAGCAGCTGGGTCCGTTACGAGCAGTACTTC,CASSWVRYEQYF
TRBJ2-7,.,TRBV6-1,.,TGTGCCAGCAAGAGGGCTTCCTACGAGCAGTACTTC,CASKRASYEQYF
TRBJ2-5,.,TRBV6-2/TRBV6-3,TRBD2,TGTGCCAGCGGCCGAGTGACTAGCGGGAACCAAGAGACCCAGTACTTC,CASGRVTSGNQETQYF
TRBJ2-5,.,TRBV27,.,TGTGCCAGCAGTTCCGCGGGGACGAAGCAGTACTTC,CASSSAGTKQYF
TRBJ2-4,.,TRBV11-2,.,TGTGCCAGCAGTTCCCAAGGGGTAGCGGTAGCCAAAAACATTCAGTACTTC,CASSSQGVAVAKNIQYF
TRBJ2-5,few,TRBV11-2,.,TGTGCCAGCACTGGGGCGGGTTCCCCCGGGGAGACCCAGTACTTC,CASTGAGSPGETQYF
TRBJ2-7,.,TRBV6-5,.,TGTGCCAGCACCTCTGATGTCACTGGGTACGAGCAGTACTTC,CASTSDVTGYEQYF
TRBJ1-1,few,TRBV28,.,TGTGCCAGCAGTTTACGGGGGCTCACTGAAGCTTTCTTT,CASSLRGLTEAFF
TRBJ2-5,.,TRBV10-3,TRBD2,TGTGCCATCAGTGAGCCGGGACTAAATAGCGGGAGGGCCGAGGAGACCCAGTACTTC,CAISEPGLNSGRAEETQYF
TRBJ2-7,.,TRBV12-3/TRBV12-4,.,TGTGCCAGCAGTTTTGGGTGGACTTCGTTCTACGAGCAGTACTTC,CASSFGWTSFYEQYF
TRBJ2-5,.,TRBV27,TRBD2,TGTGCCAGCAGACGAGGGGAGGGGCCACAAGAGACCCAGTACTTC,CASRRGEGPQETQYF
TRBJ2-6,once,TRBV29-1,TRBD2,TGCAGCGTTCCGGCCGGGACTAGCGGGGATCCTGGGGCCAACGTCCTGACTTTC,CSVPAGTSGDPGANVLTF
TRBJ1-2,.,TRBV27,.,TGTGCCAGCAGTCGAAGGGCAGGGACGACCAGGGGCTACACCTTC,CASSRRAGTTRGYTF
TRBJ2-3,.,TRBV6-6,.,TGTGCCAGCAGTTACGGCTCAGGGATCTCTAGCACAGATACGCAGTATTTT,CASSYGSGISSTDTQYF
TRBJ2-5,once,TRBV29-1,TRBD1,TGCAGCGGCTCAGGGACAGCCCAAGAGACCCAGTACTTC,CSGSGTAQETQYF
TRBJ2-7,few,TRBV4-3,.,TGCGCCAGCAGCCAAGGGGGCTCCTACAATGAGCAGTACTTC,CASSQGGSYNEQYF
TRBJ2-1,.,TRBV28,TRBD2,TGTGCCAGCAGCCCGCTAGCCCTAGCGGGAGGGTTCAATGAGCAGTTCTTC,CASSPLALAGGFNEQFF
TRBJ2-7,few,TRBV28,TRBD2,TGTGCCAGCAGCAGGACTAGCGTCTCCTACGAGCAGTACTTC,CASSRTSVSYEQYF
TRBJ2-2,.,TRBV20-1,.,TGCAGTGCTAGTACCCGTAAACTGCTCGGGGAGCTGTTTTTT,CSASTRKLLGELFF
TRBJ2-3,.,TRBV3-1,.,TGTGCCAGCAGCCCCGCGGTACTAGCAGGGGCAGATACGCAGTATTTT,CASSPAVLAGADTQYF
TRBJ2-3,few,TRBV11-2,TRBD2,TGTGCCAGCAGCTCTGGGACTAGCAGACGCACAGATACGCAGTATTTT,CASSSGTSRRTDTQYF
TRBJ1-1,many,TRBV20-1,.,TGCAGTGCTAGGTCCGCGTATGGCGACACTGAAGCTTTCTTT,CSARSAYGDTEAFF
TRBJ2-6,few,TRBV7-9,.,TGTGCCAGCAGCGACATCGTAAGCTCTGGGGCCAACGTCCTGACTTTC,CASSDIVSSGANVLTF
TRBJ2-2,.,TRBV5-1,.,TGCGCCAGCAGGGCCAGGCCGAACACCGGGGAGCTGTTTTTT,CASRARPNTGELFF
TRBJ2-1,.,TRBV6-6,TRBD1,TGTGCCAGCAGTCACGTACAGGGGCCCCTCGGAGTCAGAGAGCAGTTCTTC,CASSHVQGPLGVREQFF
TRBJ2-3,few,TRBV10-2,.,TGCGCCAGCAGTGAGTCAGCAGGCCTAGCGTACGCAGATACGCAGTATTTT,CASSESAGLAYADTQYF
TRBJ2-1,few,TRBV29-1,TRBD2,TGCAGCGTTGGGGGACTAGCGGAGAACAATGAGCAGTTCTTC,CSVGGLAENNEQFF
TRBJ2-7,few,TRBV15,.,TGTGCCACCAGCAGAGATCAGGTTTCGGGAAATGAGCAGTACTTC,CATSRDQVSGNEQYF
TRBJ2-7,few,TRBV6-5,.,TGTGCCAGCAGTTACCTTGACTGGGACTCCTACGAGCAGTACTTC,CASSYLDWDSYEQYF
TRBJ2-7,once,TRBV28,.,TGTGCCAGCAGTAGCGAGGCGAAGCTTTACGAGCAGTACTTC,CASSSEAKLYEQYF
TRBJ2-5,.,TRBV20-1,.,TGCAGTGCGGAAGAGACGGGCCTCCCTATCAAGCAGTACTTC,CSAEETGLPIKQYF
TRBJ2-2,.,TRBV6-5,.,TGTGCCAGCAGTTGGGGGTCGAACACCGGGGAGCTGTTTTTT,CASSWGSNTGELFF